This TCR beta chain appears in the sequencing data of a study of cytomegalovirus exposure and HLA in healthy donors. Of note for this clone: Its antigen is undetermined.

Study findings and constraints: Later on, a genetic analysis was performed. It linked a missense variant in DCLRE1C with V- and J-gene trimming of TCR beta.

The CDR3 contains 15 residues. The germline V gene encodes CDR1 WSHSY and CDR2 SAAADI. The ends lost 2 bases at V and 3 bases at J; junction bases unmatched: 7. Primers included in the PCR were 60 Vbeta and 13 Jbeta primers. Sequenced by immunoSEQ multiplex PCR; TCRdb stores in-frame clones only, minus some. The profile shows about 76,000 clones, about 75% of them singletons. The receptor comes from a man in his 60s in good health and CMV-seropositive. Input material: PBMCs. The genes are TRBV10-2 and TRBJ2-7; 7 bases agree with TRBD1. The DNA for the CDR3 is TGCGCCAGCAGTGAGGTGACAGGGAGCTTCTACGAGCAGTACTTC. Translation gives CASSEVTGSFYEQYF.